Included here is one T cell receptor (beta chain) sequence, with context. Assay: immunoSEQ multiplex PCR; the TCRdb copy retains only in-frame clones and omits some. The data show around 53,000 clones, approximately 90% seen once. The data derive from a study of technical replicates of blood from a handful of donors. The CDR3 is 14 amino acids. Germline CDR1 and CDR2: SGHTS and YDEGEE. The trim removed 4 bases at V and 9 bases at J, leaving 12 bases unmatched. This TCR derives from a human donor in good health. Some clones in this sample may be carry-over from other donors' samples. The sample taken for sequencing was PBMCs. The chain has TRBV5-8 and TRBJ2-5, with 7 bases lining up with TRBD1. CDR3 in amino acids: CASSLPGQALAQYF. The CDR3 nucleotides read TGTGCCAGCAGCCTCCCAGGACAGGCCTTGGCCCAGTACTTC.